Below, 9 T cell receptor beta chains from the same sample are listed, as sequenced in a study of cytomegalovirus exposure and HLA in healthy donors. The PCR made use of 60 Vbeta and 13 Jbeta primers. Method: immunoSEQ multiplex PCR; TCRdb's copy keeps in-frame clones and lacks some. Here the sample spans under 200,000 clones, around 79% being singletons. Sequences were obtained from PBMCs. The receptor source for this set is a man aged 50-59 years in good health and CMV-seropositive.

The CDR3: CASSLVQAGELFF. CDR3 nucleotide sequence: TGTGCCAGCAGCTTAGTCCAGGCCGGGGAGCTGTTTTTT. V is TRBV7-9 and J is TRBJ2-2, with unresolved D. V was pared by 1 base and J by 6 bases, with 6 bases between. CDR3 size: 13 residues. CDR1 SEHNR and CDR2 FQNEAQ come from the germline V gene (reference sequence).

The CDR3 nucleotides are TGCGCCAGCAGGGCACAATACGAGCAGTACTTC. Its translation is CASRAQYEQYF. V and J are TRBV5-1 and TRBJ2-7; no clear D. The CDR3 consists of 11 residues. V shed 5 bases and J shed 4 bases, with 7 bases lying between them. In germline, CDR1 is SGHRS, CDR2 YFSETQ.

V is TRBV7-9 and J is TRBJ1-2; 7 bases are a match to TRBD1. Unmatched junction bases numbered 14, after V lost 4 bases and J lost 3 bases. CDR3 length: 17 residues. Germline CDR1 SEHNR, CDR2 FQNEAQ (reference sequence). CDR3 residues: CASSSKRTGERDYGYTF. The DNA for the CDR3 is TGTGCCAGCAGCTCGAAACGGACAGGAGAACGGGACTATGGCTACACCTTC.

This clone has only a few counts. The chain joins TRBV20-1 to TRBJ2-6, with unresolved D. The CDR3 is made up of 11 amino acids. Germline V gives CDR1 DFQATT, CDR2 SNEGSKA (reference sequence). V was clipped by 7 bases and J by 4 bases, with 5 bases between them. The CDR3 sequence is CSVKGANVLTF. CDR3 nucleotide sequence: TGCAGTGTCAAAGGGGCCAACGTCCTGACTTTC.

J is TRBJ2-6 and V is TRBV29-1; the match to TRBD1 covers 11 bases. The CDR3 totals 16 residues. Unmatched junction bases numbered 4, after V lost 3 bases and J lost 3 bases. The V gene's germline CDR1 is SQVTM and CDR2 ANQGSEA. The CDR3, as DNA: TGCAGCGTTGATTGGGGACAGGGGGTTGGGGCCAACGTCCTGACTTTC. Translating gives CSVDWGQGVGANVLTF.

The chain joins TRBV9 to TRBJ1-2, with D possibly being TRBD1 (6 bases). There are 18 residues in the CDR3. V was trimmed by 3 bases and J by 2 bases, leaving 23 bases between them. Germline-derived CDR1 and CDR2 are SGDLS and YYNGEE. CDR3: CASSASRRGGAGNYGYTF. In DNA form, the CDR3 reads TGTGCCAGCAGCGCTTCGAGGCGAGGGGGGGCTGGGAACTATGGCTACACCTTC.

The rearrangement joins TRBV7-6 to TRBJ2-3, with TRBD1 identical over 8 bases. This CDR3 is 15 amino acids long. CDR1 and CDR2 from the germline V gene are SGHVS and FNYEAQ. The V segment lost 5 bases and the J segment 4 bases; nucleotides outside the gene matches: 8. DNA for the CDR3: TGTGCCAGCAGCCGAGACAGGGGTATCCCAGATACGCAGTATTTT. The encoded protein is CASSRDRGIPDTQYF.

The chain has TRBV4-3 and TRBJ2-3, with 7 nucleotides matching TRBD2. This CDR3 has 13 amino acids. In germline, CDR1 is LGHNA, CDR2 YSLEER. Trimming took 4 bases from V and 6 from J; bases not matched to a gene: 4. The CDR3 loop is CASSPGRVDTQYF. The CDR3 DNA sequence: TGCGCCAGCAGCCCAGGGAGGGTGGATACGCAGTATTTT.

This chain joins TRBV18 and TRBJ1-5; TRBD1 might be the D (5 bases). The V gene lost 0 bases and the J gene lost 2 bases, with 5 bases spanning the gap. CDR3 length: 14 amino acids. Germline V gene lookup returns CDR1 KGHSH and CDR2 LQKENI. CDR3 bases: TGTGCCAGCTCACCACCAGGGGGCAATCAGCCCCAGCATTTT. Its translation is CASSPPGGNQPQHF.